These T cell receptor beta chains were read from a single sample in a study of Ad26.COV2.S vaccination and SARS-CoV-2 variants. The protocol was immunoSEQ multiplex PCR, while the TCRdb copy is restricted to in-frame clones and leaves out a portion. The table has roughly 350,000 clones, roughly 87% seen once. The sequencing used peripheral blood, collected in a trial of Ad26.COV2.S vaccine versus placebo. These receptors all come from a person aged 18-65 years who received the Ad26.COV2.S COVID-19 vaccine or a placebo. Each CDR3 is given without its conserved first and last residue.

TRBJ1-2	TRBV18	14	ASSPRDPPGAGGYT
TRBJ2-1	TRBV5-4	13	ASSRTQGASNEQF
TRBJ1-1	TRBV7-3	14	ASSLIGQGLNTEAF
TRBJ1-5	TRBV18	13	ASSPSSRSNQPQH
TRBJ1-6	TRBV2	15	ASRGTPKNLYNSPLH
TRBJ2-6	TRBV2	10	ASSSGANVLT
TRBJ2-5	TRBV4-1	11	ASSQGYVETQY
TRBJ1-6	TRBV19	13	ASSVGTLDNSPLH
TRBJ2-2	TRBV29-1	11	SAIQGTHGELF
TRBJ1-1	TRBV27	12	ASSLGGGGTEAF
TRBJ2-7	TRBV12-3/TRBV12-4	9	ASTLGGEQY
TRBJ2-3	TRBV9	16	ASSVNRDRTHTTDTQY
TRBJ2-7	TRBV7-2	15	ASSLVGGRGNSYEQY
TRBJ1-6	TRBV7-6	13	ASSSTGSYNSPLH
TRBJ1-5	TRBV7-9	12	ASSITGGGQPQH
TRBJ1-5	TRBV27	12	ASSGQGRNQPQH
TRBJ1-1	TRBV3-1/TRBV3-2	12	ASSQQGVGTEAF
TRBJ1-4	TRBV3-1/TRBV3-2	12	ASSQSGGGEKLF
TRBJ2-7	TRBV30	9	AWSVSGEQY
TRBJ1-3	TRBV6-5	10	ASSQTGNTIY
TRBJ1-6	TRBV4-1	20	ASSQDTLRSGAQGMLGSPLH
TRBJ2-5	TRBV30	12	AWSSRGAVKTQY
TRBJ2-1	TRBV14	14	ASSQDVGQGNSEQF
TRBJ2-7	TRBV3-1/TRBV3-2	13	ASSQRGNRGYEQY
TRBJ2-7	TRBV4-1	12	ASSYPGQTYEQY
TRBJ2-2	TRBV7-3	12	ASRRLSSAGELF
TRBJ1-2	TRBV11-2	16	ASSSYGQGGRINYGYT
TRBJ1-1	TRBV7-9	15	ASSFPGQGASDTEAF
TRBJ2-3	TRBV10-3	14	AITGYSGGSTDTQY
TRBJ1-4	TRBV10-3	13	AISELSGGREKLF
TRBJ1-4	TRBV5-6	13	ASSLVQGMGEKLF
TRBJ1-6	TRBV14	15	ASSQVRGVSYNSPLH
TRBJ1-1	TRBV30	13	AWSVLRGGKAEAF
TRBJ2-2	TRBV24-1	11	ATSPGTHGELF
TRBJ2-7	TRBV6-5	10	ASSSGGYEQY
TRBJ2-7	TRBV7-6	13	ASSLILAGTYEQY
TRBJ2-3	TRBV7-9	13	ASSLLGGETDTQY
TRBJ2-7	TRBV7-2	12	ASSLGTDTYEQY
TRBJ2-7	TRBV7-3	11	ASSLTPGNEQY
TRBJ2-3	TRBV30	14	AWGRDSGTVADTQY
TRBJ1-1	TRBV19	10	ASSLANTEAF
TRBJ1-1	TRBV3-1/TRBV3-2	14	ASSQDRRIWSTEAF
TRBJ2-3	TRBV7-9	13	ASSPPRGWGDTQY
TRBJ1-6	TRBV9	13	ASSSQTRRDSPLH
TRBJ1-1	TRBV6-2/TRBV6-3	11	ASSSPGQGMAF
TRBJ1-1	TRBV19	13	ASIDTGRMNTEAF
TRBJ2-2	TRBV3-1/TRBV3-2	14	ASSHVRGRATGELF
TRBJ1-3	TRBV30	12	AWTPGGSGNTIY
TRBJ2-1	TRBV27	13	ASTRSRGPYNEQF
TRBJ1-1	TRBV7-7	11	ASSLEVNTEAF
TRBJ2-7	TRBV6-5	13	ASSFSGGTYYEQY
TRBJ1-5	TRBV6-5	12	ASSPGRYNQPQH
TRBJ1-2	TRBV5-1	14	ASSRDRDLSDYGYT
TRBJ2-3	TRBV5-6	11	ASSATDRGSQY
TRBJ2-1	TRBV6-5	13	ASSYSKPGMDEQF